The clone carrying this TCR beta chain was detected a few times. The antigen is not known. PCR primers comprised 60 Vbeta and 13 Jbeta primers. Authors' analysis steps: It was a later analysis that counted roughly 79 million unique TCR beta chains, of which roughly 11 million were shared. The repertoire was sequenced with immunoSEQ multiplex PCR; TCRdb's copy has only in-frame clones and lacks some. The V and J calls and clone size are taken from that table; D and trimming were inferred from the DNA. The sample has approximately 140,000 clones, around four fifths seen once; the top ten hold about 2.2%. The data originate from a study of cytomegalovirus exposure and HLA in healthy donors. Overall study context: Genetic ancestry analysis placed approximately 80% of the 398 donors that were genotyped in the Caucasian-associated cluster.

Study-level points and caveats: In vitro, a few CMV-associated chains proved specific for CMV antigens.

Trimming at V came to 1 base and at J to 0 bases, leaving 2 bases not matched to a gene. Germline V gene lookup returns CDR1 GTSNPN and CDR2 SVGIG (reference sequence). The CDR3 length is 14 residues. Sequences were obtained from PBMCs. The receptor was isolated from a man aged 30-40 years in good health and CMV-seronegative. The chain recombines TRBV30 with TRBJ2-7, with 8 bases identical to TRBD2. The CDR3 DNA sequence: TGTGCCTGGAGTGGGCTAGCGGGCTCCTACGAGCAGTACTTC. It codes for CAWSGLAGSYEQYF.